The clone carrying this T cell receptor (beta chain) has more than one count but fewer than ten. Its antigen is undetermined. These data come from a study of T cell repertoires in cytomegalovirus infection. Study-level information: The authors used CMV epitopes that were HLA-C-restricted (recently identified) and HLA-B-restricted (well studied). TCR beta signatures that were public indicated CMV infection and matching HLA type. Regarding the study as a whole: CMV-specific TCR beta clonotypes restricted by HLA-C dominated the ex vivo response.

One entry per CDR3 protein, called by TCRdb with MiXCR from the reads. The repertoire holds hundreds of thousands of distinct CDR3 sequences, with 30% to 35% as singletons. The J segment lost 4 bases and the V segment lost 7 bases, leaving 13 bases of the junction unmatched. This CDR3 comprises 16 residues. The germline gives CDR1 SGHDT, CDR2 YYEEEE. The chain carries TRBV5-6 and TRBJ2-1; 8 bases are shared with TRBD2. This clonotype originated in a human donor in good health (CMV status not recorded). Some clones in this sample may be carry-over from other donors' samples. The material sequenced was cultured PBMCs, taken from culture after CMV antigen stimulation. The CDR3 region has the DNA TGTGCCAGCGCATTAGCGGCCGGGGGGGCGTACAATGAGCAGTTCTTC. Residues: CASALAAGGAYNEQFF.